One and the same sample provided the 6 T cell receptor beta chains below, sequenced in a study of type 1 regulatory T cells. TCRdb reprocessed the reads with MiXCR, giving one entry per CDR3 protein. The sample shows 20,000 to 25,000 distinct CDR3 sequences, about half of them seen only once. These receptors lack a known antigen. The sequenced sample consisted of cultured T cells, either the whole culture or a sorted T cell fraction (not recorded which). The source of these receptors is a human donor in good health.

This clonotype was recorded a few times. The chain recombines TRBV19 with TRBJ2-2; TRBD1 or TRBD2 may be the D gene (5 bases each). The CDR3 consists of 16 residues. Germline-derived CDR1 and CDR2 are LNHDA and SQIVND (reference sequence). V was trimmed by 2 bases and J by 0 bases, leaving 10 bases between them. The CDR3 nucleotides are TGTGCCAGTAGTATACGGGGCAGAACGAACACCGGGGAGCTGTTTTTT. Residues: CASSIRGRTNTGELFF.

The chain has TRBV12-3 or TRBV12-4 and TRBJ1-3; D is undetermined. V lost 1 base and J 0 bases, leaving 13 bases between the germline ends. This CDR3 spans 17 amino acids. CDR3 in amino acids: CASSLDTWSRSGNTIYF. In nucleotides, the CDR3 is TGTGCCAGCAGTTTAGACACGTGGTCGCGCTCTGGAAACACCATATATTTT.

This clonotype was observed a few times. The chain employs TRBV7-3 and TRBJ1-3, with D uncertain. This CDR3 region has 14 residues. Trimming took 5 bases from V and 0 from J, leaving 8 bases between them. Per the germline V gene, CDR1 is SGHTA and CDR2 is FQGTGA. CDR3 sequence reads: CASSPGYSGNTIYF. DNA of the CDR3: TGTGCCAGCAGCCCCGGGTACTCTGGAAACACCATATATTTT. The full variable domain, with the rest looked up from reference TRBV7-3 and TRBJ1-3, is GAGVSQTPSNKVTEKGKYVELRCDPISGHTALYWYRQSLGQGPEFLIYFQGTGAADDSGLPNDRFFAVRPEGSVSTLKIQRTERGDSAVYLCASSPGYSGNTIYFGEGSWLTVV.

The CDR3 coding sequence is TGTGCCAGCAGTTTTGGGTTTAGGGATTCACCCCTCCACTTT. Its protein product is CASSFGFRDSPLHF. The chain combines TRBV28 with TRBJ1-6; D ambiguous. Germline V CDR1 and CDR2: MDHEN, SYDVKM. The CDR3 sequence is 14 residues long. Trimming cost V 3 bases and J 8 bases, with 11 bases left between them. The full variable domain, its missing parts supplied by reference TRBV28 and TRBJ1-6, is DVKVTQSSRYLVKRTGEKVFLECVQDMDHENMFWYRQDPGLGLRLIYFSYDVKMKEKGDIPEGYSVSREKKERFSLILESASTNQTSMYLCASSFGFRDSPLHFGNGTRLTVT.

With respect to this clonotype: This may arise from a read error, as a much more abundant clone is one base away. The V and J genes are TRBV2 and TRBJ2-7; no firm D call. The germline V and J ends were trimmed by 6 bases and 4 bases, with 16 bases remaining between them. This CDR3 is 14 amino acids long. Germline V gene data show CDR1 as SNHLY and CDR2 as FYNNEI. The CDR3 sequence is CASSQNRAEYEQYF. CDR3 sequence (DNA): TGTGCCAGCAGCCAAAACCGGGCAGAATACGAGCAGTACTTC.

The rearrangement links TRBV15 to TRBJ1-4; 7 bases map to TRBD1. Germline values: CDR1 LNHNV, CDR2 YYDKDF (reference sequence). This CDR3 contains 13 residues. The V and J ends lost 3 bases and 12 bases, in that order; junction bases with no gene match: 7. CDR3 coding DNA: TGTGCCACCAGCAGTGACAGGGTGGGGGAACTGTTTTTT. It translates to CATSSDRVGELFF.